Following are 21 T cell receptor beta chains from one sample sequenced in a study of T cells in Graves' hyperthyroidism and ophthalmopathy. The source material, RNA transcripts, was used to amplify TCR beta CDR3 regions. First-round RT-PCR with HTBI primers amplified the TCR CDR3 region. TCRdb processed the multiplex PCR reads anew with MiXCR; each CDR3 protein has one entry. The table includes hundreds of thousands of distinct CDR3 sequences, 45% detected once. Sequencing was done on a sample of peripheral blood or thyroid tissue (not recorded which). The source of these receptors is an adult man with Graves' disease, either hyperthyroidism or ophthalmopathy (not recorded which).

The rearrangement uses TRBV5-4 and TRBJ1-6; TRBD1 agrees at 9 bases. The CDR3 runs to 14 residues. Germline loops: CDR1 SGHNT, CDR2 YYREEE (reference sequence). The V segment lost 0 bases and the J segment 14 bases; nucleotides outside the gene matches: 6. The CDR3 spells CASSLAGQGEALHF. The DNA for the CDR3 is TGTGCCAGCAGCTTGGCGGGACAGGGAGAGGCCCTCCACTTT.

This sequence joins TRBV7-9 and TRBJ2-5; TRBD1 agrees at 8 bases. The CDR3 consists of 14 residues. Losses at the gene ends were 0 bases for V and 7 bases for J; bases not matched to a gene: 4. CDR1 is SEHNR and CDR2 is FQNEAQ in the germline V gene (reference sequence). The chain's CDR3 is CASSLAQGAGTQYF. The CDR3 coding sequence is TGTGCCAGCAGCTTAGCCCAGGGGGCTGGGACCCAGTACTTC.

This sequence joins TRBV20-1 and TRBJ2-5; 8 bases line up with TRBD2. Trimming took 6 bases from V and 5 from J; bases not matched to a gene: 8. This CDR3 region has 13 residues. Per the germline V gene, CDR1 is DFQATT and CDR2 is SNEGSKA (reference sequence). The CDR3 nucleotides are TGCAGTGCCGGCCAGCGGGGGCGGGAGACCCAGTACTTC. Encoded protein: CSAGQRGRETQYF.

This chain uses TRBV7-2 with TRBJ2-7; 13 nucleotides agree with TRBD2. Germline V gene sequence: CDR1 SGHTA, CDR2 FQGNSA. The length of the CDR3 is 18 residues. The J segment lost 0 bases and the V segment lost 3 bases, leaving 8 bases of the junction unmatched. The CDR3 nucleotides read TGTGCCAGCAGCTTCCAGGGACTAGCGGGGCTTTCCTCCTACGAGCAGTACTTC. Amino acids: CASSFQGLAGLSSYEQYF. Variable domain in full (rest from reference TRBV7-2 and TRBJ2-7): GAGVSQSPSNKVTEKGKDVELRCDPISGHTALYWYRQSLGQGLEFLIYFQGNSAPDKSGLPSDRFSAERTGGSVSTLTIQRTQQEDSAVYLCASSFQGLAGLSSYEQYFGPGTRLTVT.

The rearrangement uses TRBV7-2 and TRBJ2-5, with 10 positions matching TRBD2. The ends lost 10 bases at V and 2 bases at J; junction bases unmatched: 7. The germline CDR1 and CDR2 sequences are SGHTA and FQGNSA. The CDR3 has 14 residues. This chain's CDR3 is CATRAGLAQETQYF. DNA of the CDR3: TGTGCCACCAGGGCGGGACTAGCGCAAGAGACCCAGTACTTC.

At least ten counts were recorded for this clonotype. The chain employs TRBV7-9 and TRBJ1-1; D unresolved. Trimming removed 5 bases at V and 3 bases at J, with 13 bases between. The germline V gene encodes CDR1 SEHNR and CDR2 FQNEAQ (reference sequence). The CDR3 loop spans 14 amino acids. The CDR3 sequence is CASSQDGGYTEAFF. The CDR3 DNA follows: TGTGCCAGCAGCCAAGACGGAGGGTACACTGAAGCTTTCTTT.

This chain joins TRBV29-1 and TRBJ1-1; no firm D call. The CDR3 spans 13 residues. Trimming pared 8 bases from V and 5 bases from J, leaving 18 bases between. CDR1 is SQVTM, CDR2 ANQGSEA, per germline. The CDR3 is CSTTRGFGTEAFF. The CDR3 DNA reads as TGCAGCACAACTCGAGGCTTCGGGACTGAAGCTTTCTTT. Full variable domain (remainder filled in from reference TRBV29-1 and TRBJ1-1): SAVISQKPSRDICQRGTSLTIQCQVDSQVTMMFWYRQQPGQSLTLIATANQGSEATYESGFVIDKFPISRPNLTFSTLTVSNMSPEDSSIYLCSTTRGFGTEAFFGQGTRLTVV.

The gene calls are TRBV24-1 and TRBJ1-5; no clear D. Germline values: CDR1 KGHDR, CDR2 SFDVKD. The CDR3 consists of 14 residues. Trimming took off 3 bases at V and 3 bases at J, with 8 bases between the two ends. In nucleotides, the CDR3 is TGTGCCACCAGTGATCCCAGAAACAATCAGCCCCAGCATTTT. Its translation: CATSDPRNNQPQHF.

This clonotype occurred a few times. V usage is TRBV14 and J usage is TRBJ1-1; D is unclear. Germline assignment: CDR1 SGHDN and CDR2 FVKESK. The V end lost 1 base, the J end lost 1 base, and 10 bases lay between the germline ends. The CDR3 is 15 amino acids. CDR3 bases: TGTGCCAGCAGCCAAGTGGCCGGGCCGAACACTGAAGCTTTCTTT. Translating it yields CASSQVAGPNTEAFF.

This chain connects TRBV20-1 to TRBJ1-2; the D gene is possibly TRBD1 (6 bases). CDR3 length: 13 amino acids. V lost 3 bases and J 2 bases, leaving 10 bases between the germline ends. Germline CDR1 is DFQATT and CDR2 is SNEGSKA (reference sequence). The CDR3 coding sequence is TGCAGTGCTAGCTGGGGGCAGAACTATGGCTACACCTTC. Protein: CSASWGQNYGYTF.

There are many counts of this clonotype. This chain links TRBV7-8 with TRBJ1-1, with 7 bases that match TRBD1. The trim removed 1 base at V and 2 bases at J, leaving 4 bases unmatched. Germline CDR1 and CDR2: SGHVS and FQNEAQ. The CDR3 is 15 residues long. The CDR3 region has the DNA TGTGCCAGCAGCTTAGGTTGGACAGGAAACACTGAAGCTTTCTTT. It specifies CASSLGWTGNTEAFF. The complete variable domain, with remaining parts taken from reference TRBV7-8 and TRBJ1-1, reads GAGVSQSPRYKVAKRGQDVALRCDPISGHVSLFWYQQALGQGPEFLTYFQNEAQLDKSGLPSDRFFAERPEGSVSTLKIQRTQQEDSAVYLCASSLGWTGNTEAFFGQGTRLTVV.

This clonotype was recorded at least ten times. The chain combines TRBV12-3 or TRBV12-4 with TRBJ1-2; unclear D gene. The V gene lost 5 bases and the J gene lost 7 bases, with 14 bases spanning the gap. The CDR3 length is 13 residues. The CDR3, as DNA: TGTGCCAGCAGTCTAGGCGGAAGCGCTGGCTACACCTTC. Translated, it gives CASSLGGSAGYTF.

This clonotype turned up a few times. The chain is built from TRBV12-3 or TRBV12-4 and TRBJ1-5; 7 nucleotides line up with TRBD1. This CDR3 has 14 residues. V dropped 6 bases and J dropped 7; count of bases not matched to a gene: 9. The CDR3 DNA reads as TGTGCCAGCAGCTCCATACAGGGGTTACAGCCCCAGCATTTT. Translated: CASSSIQGLQPQHF.

This clonotype was detected many times. The chain carries TRBV12-3 or TRBV12-4 and TRBJ1-1; D is ambiguous. The CDR3 extends over 13 amino acids. Trimming took off 11 bases at V and 0 bases at J, with 13 bases between the two ends. The CDR3 loop reads CAARSSLNTEAFF. The CDR3 DNA sequence: TGTGCCGCTAGGAGCAGTCTGAACACTGAAGCTTTCTTT.

This clonotype was recorded at least ten times. The J gene is TRBJ1-1, the V gene TRBV7-8; D remains unclear. This CDR3 has 12 amino acids. V lost 1 base to trimming and J lost 9 bases, with 9 bases between them. Germline values: CDR1 SGHVS, CDR2 FQNEAQ. CDR3 DNA: TGTGCCAGCAGCTTAGAGGCAGGCCAAGCTTTCTTT. Encoded protein: CASSLEAGQAFF.

As concerns this clonotype: A read error is possible here, since a much larger clone lies one base away. The gene calls are TRBV10-3 and TRBJ2-2, with D possibly being TRBD1 (6 bases). V was pared by 3 bases and J by 0 bases, with 11 bases between. The germline V gene has CDR1 ENHRY and CDR2 SYGVKD. This CDR3 has 16 residues. The chain's CDR3 is CAISDGTGPNTGELFF. In DNA form, the CDR3 reads TGTGCCATCAGTGATGGAACAGGGCCGAACACCGGGGAGCTGTTTTTT.

J is TRBJ1-4 and V is TRBV7-9; D gene ambiguous. The CDR3 length is 14 residues. Germline lookup yields CDR1 SEHNR and CDR2 FQNEAQ (reference sequence). Trimming pared 1 base from V and 4 bases from J, leaving 7 bases between. For the CDR3, the DNA is TGTGCCAGCAGCTTAGTCCAGGTTAATGAAAAACTGTTTTTT. This translates into CASSLVQVNEKLFF.

This clonotype occurred once. V gene TRBV2 combines with J gene TRBJ2-7; D is uncertain. V gave up 6 bases and J gave up 4 bases, with 19 bases separating them. CDR1 is SNHLY and CDR2 is FYNNEI in the germline V gene. This CDR3 contains 15 residues. CDR3 sequence (DNA): TGTGCCAGCAGCCTTCCTGAGGCAGTGCGATACGAGCAGTACTTC. It translates to CASSLPEAVRYEQYF.

The V and J genes are TRBV7-9 and TRBJ2-7; 10 positions agree with TRBD2. V dropped 4 bases and J dropped 4; count of bases not matched to a gene: 10. The CDR3 is made up of 16 amino acids. Germline V gene data show CDR1 as SEHNR and CDR2 as FQNEAQ (reference sequence). CDR3 residues: CASSSSSGRGMYEQYF. CDR3 DNA: TGTGCCAGCAGCTCATCTAGCGGGAGAGGGATGTACGAGCAGTACTTC.

This clonotype has just a few counts. The chain is built from TRBV7-9 and TRBJ1-3, with no clear D. This CDR3 spans 14 amino acids. Between the trimmed V and J ends, which lost 5 bases and 1 base, there was a span of 9 bases. Looked up from germline, CDR1 is SEHNR and CDR2 is FQNEAQ (reference sequence). DNA of the CDR3: TGTGCCAGCAGCCCCCCTGGGTCTGGAAACACCATATATTTT. It encodes CASSPPGSGNTIYF.

The table lists this clonotype with a few counts. V and J are TRBV7-9 and TRBJ2-7, with D tentatively TRBD1 or TRBD2 (5 bases each). The CDR3 length is 12 residues. Deletions cut 6 bases from V and 10 bases from J, with 16 bases between. The V gene's germline CDR1 is SEHNR and CDR2 FQNEAQ (reference sequence). CDR3 nucleotide sequence: TGTGCCAGCAGTTACGGGACGGACGGACAGTACTTC. Amino acids: CASSYGTDGQYF.